This TCR beta chain comes out of a study of blood T cells in healthy people across ages. Notes on this clonotype: Its cognate antigen is unknown.

The V end lost 0 bases, the J end lost 3 bases, and 10 bases lay between the germline ends. This CDR3 has 14 residues. Germline assignment: CDR1 SGHDT and CDR2 YYEEEE. General study results and limits: The authors considered diversity estimates from one million T cells to be underestimates. The study found more naive CD4+ cells and higher diversity in long-lived than aged donors.

The use of a sample-barcoded 5' primer and a J-beta primer mix characterized a second PCR of 7 to 11 cycles. A template-switch adaptor that had 12 random nucleotides put a tag on each cDNA molecule. From each sample, at least 2.5 million paired-end reads containing CDR3 were obtained. TCRdb passed the 5' RACE reads through MiXCR, listing each CDR3 protein once. The repertoire consists of a few hundred thousand distinct CDR3 sequences, with approximately 47% occurring once and the leading ten covering 45% to 55%. The clonotype originates from a man in his sixties in good health. Sequenced material: blood. J is TRBJ2-7 and V is TRBV5-6, with D perhaps TRBD1 (6 bases). The chain's CDR3 is CASSLVQGIYEQYF. The CDR3 bases are TGTGCCAGCAGCTTGGTACAGGGAATCTACGAGCAGTACTTC.